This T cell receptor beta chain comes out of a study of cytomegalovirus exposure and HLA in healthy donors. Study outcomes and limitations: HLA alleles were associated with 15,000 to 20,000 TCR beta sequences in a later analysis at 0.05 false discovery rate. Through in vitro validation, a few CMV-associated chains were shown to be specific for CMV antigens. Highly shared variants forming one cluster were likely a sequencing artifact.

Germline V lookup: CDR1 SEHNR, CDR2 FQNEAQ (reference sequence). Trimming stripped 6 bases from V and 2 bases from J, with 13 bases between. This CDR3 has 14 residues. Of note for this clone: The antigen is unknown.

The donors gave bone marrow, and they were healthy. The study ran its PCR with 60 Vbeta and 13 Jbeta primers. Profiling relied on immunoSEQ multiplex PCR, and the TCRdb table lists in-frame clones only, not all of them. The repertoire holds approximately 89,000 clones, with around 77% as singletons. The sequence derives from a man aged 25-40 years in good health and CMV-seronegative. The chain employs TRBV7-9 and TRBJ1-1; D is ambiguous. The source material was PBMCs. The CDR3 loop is CASRPKTGNTEAFF. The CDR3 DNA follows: TGTGCCAGCAGACCAAAGACGGGAAACACTGAAGCTTTCTTT.